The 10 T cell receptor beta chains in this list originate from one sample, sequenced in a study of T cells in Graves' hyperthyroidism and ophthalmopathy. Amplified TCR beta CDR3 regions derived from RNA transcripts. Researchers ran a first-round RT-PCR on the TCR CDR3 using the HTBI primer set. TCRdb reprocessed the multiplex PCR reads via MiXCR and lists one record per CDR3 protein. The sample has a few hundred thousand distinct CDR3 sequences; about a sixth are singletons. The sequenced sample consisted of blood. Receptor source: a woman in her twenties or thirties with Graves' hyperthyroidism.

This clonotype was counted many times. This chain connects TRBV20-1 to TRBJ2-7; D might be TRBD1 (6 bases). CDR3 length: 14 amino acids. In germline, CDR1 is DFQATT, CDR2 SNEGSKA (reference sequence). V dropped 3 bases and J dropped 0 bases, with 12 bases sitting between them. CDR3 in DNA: TGCAGTGCTAGGCCGGGACACATCTCCTACGAGCAGTACTTC. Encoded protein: CSARPGHISYEQYF.

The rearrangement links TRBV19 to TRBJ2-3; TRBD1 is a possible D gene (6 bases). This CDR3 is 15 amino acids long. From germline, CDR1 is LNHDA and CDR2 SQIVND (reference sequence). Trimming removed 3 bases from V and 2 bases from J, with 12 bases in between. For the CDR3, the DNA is TGTGCCAGTAGTATGTTAGGGGGACCCACAGATACGCAGTATTTT. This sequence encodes CASSMLGGPTDTQYF.

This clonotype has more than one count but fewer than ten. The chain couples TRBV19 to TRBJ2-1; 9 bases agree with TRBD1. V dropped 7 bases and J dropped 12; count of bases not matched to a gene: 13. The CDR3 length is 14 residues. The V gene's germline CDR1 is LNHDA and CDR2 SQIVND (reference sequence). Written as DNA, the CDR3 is TGTGCCAGTACCCTGGTACAGGGGGCTCCACGGCAGTTCTTC. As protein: CASTLVQGAPRQFF.

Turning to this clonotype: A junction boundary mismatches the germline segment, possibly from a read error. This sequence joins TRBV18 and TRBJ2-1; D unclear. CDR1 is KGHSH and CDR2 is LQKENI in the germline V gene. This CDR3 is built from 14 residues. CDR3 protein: CASSPWAENNGQFF. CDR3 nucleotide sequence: TGCGCCAGCTCACCCTGGGCGGAAAACAATGGGCAGTTCTTC.

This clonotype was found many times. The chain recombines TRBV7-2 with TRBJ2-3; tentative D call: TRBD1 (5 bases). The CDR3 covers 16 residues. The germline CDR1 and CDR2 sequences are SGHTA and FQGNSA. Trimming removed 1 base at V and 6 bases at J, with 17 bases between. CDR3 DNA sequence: TGTGCCAGCAGCTTAGGAGTGGGGCAGGGTTTGGATACGCAGTATTTT. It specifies CASSLGVGQGLDTQYF.

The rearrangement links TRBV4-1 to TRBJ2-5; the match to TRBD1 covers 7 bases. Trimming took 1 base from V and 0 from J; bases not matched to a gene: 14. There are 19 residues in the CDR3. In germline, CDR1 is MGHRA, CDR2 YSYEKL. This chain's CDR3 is CASSQARQWDSPHQETQYF. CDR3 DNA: TGCGCCAGCAGCCAAGCCAGGCAATGGGACAGTCCGCACCAAGAGACCCAGTACTTC.

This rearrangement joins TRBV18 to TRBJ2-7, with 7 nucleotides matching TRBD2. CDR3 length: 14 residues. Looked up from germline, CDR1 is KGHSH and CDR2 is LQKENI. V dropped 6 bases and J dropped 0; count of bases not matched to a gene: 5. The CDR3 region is CASSRTRDSYEQYF. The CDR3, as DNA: TGTGCCAGCTCTCGGACTAGAGACTCCTACGAGCAGTACTTC.

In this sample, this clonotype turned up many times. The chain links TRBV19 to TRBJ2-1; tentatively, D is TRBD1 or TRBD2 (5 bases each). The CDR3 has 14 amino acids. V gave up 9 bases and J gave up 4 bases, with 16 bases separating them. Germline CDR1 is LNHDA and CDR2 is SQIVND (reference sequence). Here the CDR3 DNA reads TGTGCCAGCGCCCGCCTTGGGACGTACAATGAGCAGTTCTTC. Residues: CASARLGTYNEQFF.

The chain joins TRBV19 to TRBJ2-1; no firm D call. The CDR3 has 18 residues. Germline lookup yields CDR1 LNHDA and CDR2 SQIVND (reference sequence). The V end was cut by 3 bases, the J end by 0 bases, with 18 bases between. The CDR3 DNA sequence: TGTGCCAGTAGTATCCCACCCCCCCCCCTTAGCTCCTACAATGAGCAGTTCTTC. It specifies CASSIPPPPLSSYNEQFF.

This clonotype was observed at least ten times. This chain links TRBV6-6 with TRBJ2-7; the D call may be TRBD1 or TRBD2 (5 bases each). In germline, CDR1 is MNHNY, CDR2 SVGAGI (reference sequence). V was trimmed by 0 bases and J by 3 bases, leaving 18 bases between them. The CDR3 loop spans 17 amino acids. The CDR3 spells CASSYSAPGTLRYEQYF. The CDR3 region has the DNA TGTGCCAGCAGTTACTCGGCACCCGGGACCCTCCGCTACGAGCAGTACTTC.